This T cell receptor beta chain was sequenced for a study of blood T cell repertoires in COVID-19. Looking at the study overall: Samples representing acute and convalescent COVID-19 were sourced from the United States, Italy and Spain.

The sample holds a few counts of this clone. Generated by immunoSEQ multiplex PCR, the TCRdb table keeps only in-frame clones and is missing some. The sample shows under 15,000 clones, 85% to 95% of them seen only once. CDR3 size: 14 residues. The ends were cut back, 1 base at V and 4 bases at J, with 10 bases in the middle. Germline V gene data show CDR1 as MGHRA and CDR2 as YSYEKL. The sample comprised peripheral blood. The rearrangement uses TRBV4-1 and TRBJ1-2, with a tentative D call TRBD1 (5 bases). The TCR sequence derives from a woman in her sixties or seventies with active COVID-19. DNA for the CDR3: TGCGCCAGCAGCCAAGTAGGGGCAGGCTATGGCTACACCTTC. Residues: CASSQVGAGYGYTF.